This TCR beta chain was found in a study of blood T cell repertoires in COVID-19. Study-level background: From T cells, B-cell-depleted T cells, or PBMCs came the material, which was cDNA or gDNA.

Authors' data handling: Scientists estimated how many nucleated cells there were by amplifying reference gene primers. Sequenced by immunoSEQ multiplex PCR; TCRdb stores in-frame clones only, minus some. V and J calls plus clone size are reproduced from that table; the DNA served to infer D and trimming. Counted here are roughly 50,000 clones, roughly 84% occurring once; the ten biggest clones make up around 50%. This clone was seen only a few times. The source of this sequence is a man aged 70 or older with acute or convalescent COVID-19. Sequenced: peripheral blood.

In DNA form, the CDR3 reads TGCACCAGCAGCCAAGACGGGAGGGCCAGTTGGGTAAACATTCAGTACTTC. Protein sequence: CTSSQDGRASWVNIQYF. The gene calls are TRBV1 and TRBJ2-4; no DNA check was done on the table's D call, TRBD2. TRBV1 is deemed a pseudogene. This CDR3 comprises 17 residues.